The next 20 T cell receptor beta chains were all read from a single sample in a study of OX40 agonist ivuxolimab in advanced cancers. Data came from immunoSEQ multiplex PCR; TCRdb stores just in-frame clones and leaves some out. This table has some 100,000 clones, roughly 90% appearing once. The sequenced sample was CD4+ or CD8+ T cells sorted from blood, obtained in a trial of the OX40 agonist ivuxolimab. Receptors were obtained from an adult with an advanced solid tumor such as melanoma, head and neck, liver or kidney cancer.

The chain recombines TRBV6-5 with TRBJ2-7; D remains ambiguous. V shed 5 bases and J shed 0 bases, with 8 bases lying between them. The length of the CDR3 is 13 residues. Germline V gene data show CDR1 as MNHEY and CDR2 as SVGAGI. CDR3 nucleotides: TGTGCCAGCAGTAGAAGGGACTCCTACGAGCAGTACTTC. Amino acid sequence: CASSRRDSYEQYF.

This chain uses TRBV11-3 with TRBJ2-1, with D perhaps being TRBD1 or TRBD2 (6 bases each). This CDR3 has 15 amino acids. Per the germline V gene, CDR1 is SGHNT and CDR2 is YENEEA. Trimming removed 0 bases from V and 10 bases from J, with 16 bases in between. CDR3 bases: TGTGCCAGCAGCTTAGATCCTAGAGGGGGGAAGGAGCAGTTCTTC. As protein: CASSLDPRGGKEQFF.

The V call is TRBV7-2, the J call TRBJ2-7; no firm D call. CDR1 SGHTA and CDR2 FQGNSA come from the germline V gene. This CDR3 is built from 14 residues. The germline V and J ends were trimmed by 3 bases and 2 bases, with 11 bases remaining between them. CDR3 protein: CASSLTGPPYEQYF. The CDR3 DNA sequence: TGTGCCAGCAGCTTGACCGGGCCTCCCTACGAGCAGTACTTC.

This chain uses TRBV7-8 with TRBJ1-5; D is ambiguous. Germline-derived CDR1 and CDR2 are SGHVS and FQNEAQ. This CDR3 is 12 amino acids long. V was pared by 4 bases and J by 8 bases, with 9 bases between. The CDR3 sequence is CASSSTMKPQHF. CDR3 nucleotides: TGTGCCAGCAGCTCTACAATGAAGCCCCAGCATTTT.

V usage is TRBV28 and J usage is TRBJ2-7, with 11 bases lining up with TRBD1. Germline trimming cut 3 bases from V and 5 bases from J; bases unmatched to any gene: 6. This CDR3 region has 15 residues. CDR1 is MDHEN and CDR2 is SYDVKM in the germline V gene. CDR3 sequence reads: CASSFGGQGGNEQYF. CDR3 nucleotide sequence: TGTGCCAGCAGTTTTGGGGGACAGGGGGGGAACGAGCAGTACTTC.

This chain joins TRBV29-1 and TRBJ1-5; 11 positions agree with TRBD1. CDR3 size: 14 residues. With V trimmed by 4 bases and J by 6 bases, 5 bases remained unmatched. Germline V gene data show CDR1 as SQVTM and CDR2 as ANQGSEA. The DNA for the CDR3 is TGCAGCGTTGGGACAGGGGGCGCGAGTCAGCCCCAGCATTTT. Encoded protein: CSVGTGGASQPQHF.

V and J are TRBV27 and TRBJ1-5; 9 bases are shared with TRBD1. Germline CDR1 reads MNHEY; CDR2 reads SMNVEV (reference sequence). This CDR3 contains 15 residues. V gave up 5 bases and J gave up 6 bases; unmatched junction bases: 8. DNA for the CDR3: TGTGCCAGCAGTCGCCTACAGGGGGCAGGTCAGCCCCAGCATTTT. This translates into CASSRLQGAGQPQHF.

This chain links TRBV27 with TRBJ2-5; TRBD1 matches at 11 bases. This CDR3 comprises 19 residues. With 1 base clipped from V and 1 base from J, the junction kept 11 bases outside the gene matches. Germline CDR1 reads MNHEY; CDR2 reads SMNVEV (reference sequence). The CDR3 bases are TGTGCCAGCAGTTTATTGCGGACAGGGGGCTCCCCACCCCAAGAGACCCAGTACTTC. As protein: CASSLLRTGGSPPQETQYF.

J is TRBJ2-7 and V is TRBV30; D is unclear. V was cut by 2 bases and J by 3 bases, with 14 bases left in between. Germline CDR1 reads GTSNPN; CDR2 reads SVGIG (reference sequence). The CDR3 has 14 residues. CDR3 in amino acids: CAWSTPGEVYEQYF. CDR3 in DNA: TGTGCCTGGAGTACCCCTGGGGAAGTCTACGAGCAGTACTTC.

The chain carries TRBV19 and TRBJ1-5; TRBD1 might be the D (6 bases). This CDR3 comprises 16 residues. V shed 5 bases and J shed 3 bases, with 17 bases lying between them. Germline CDR1 reads LNHDA; CDR2 reads SQIVND (reference sequence). CDR3 residues: CASSSRGSPTNQPQHF. The CDR3 coding sequence is TGTGCCAGTAGTTCCAGGGGCTCGCCTACCAATCAGCCCCAGCATTTT.

The chain joins TRBV19 to TRBJ2-5; weak D call: TRBD2 (6 bases). CDR3 length: 14 amino acids. Per the germline V gene, CDR1 is LNHDA and CDR2 is SQIVND (reference sequence). The V end lost 3 bases, the J end lost 1 base, and 9 bases lay between the germline ends. The CDR3 spells CASSMGGAQETQYF. The CDR3 coding sequence is TGTGCCAGTAGTATGGGCGGGGCCCAAGAGACCCAGTACTTC.

The V call is TRBV2, the J call TRBJ1-2; D remains ambiguous. This CDR3 contains 12 residues. The germline V and J ends were trimmed by 8 bases and 0 bases, with 7 bases remaining between them. Germline CDR1 and CDR2: SNHLY and FYNNEI. The CDR3 bases are TGTGCCAGCCGGTATACTAACTATGGCTACACCTTC. Translating gives CASRYTNYGYTF.

This chain links TRBV6-4 with TRBJ2-5; 11 bases fit TRBD2. V lost 5 bases and J lost 1; bases outside the gene matches: 3. The CDR3 is 15 residues long. The germline V gene has CDR1 MRHNA and CDR2 SNTAGT. DNA for the CDR3: TGTGCCAGCAGTTCCGGGACTAGCGGCCAAGAGACCCAGTACTTC. Amino acid sequence: CASSSGTSGQETQYF.

The chain couples TRBV28 to TRBJ2-7; D gene uncertain. Germline V gene sequence: CDR1 MDHEN, CDR2 SYDVKM. The V end lost 1 base, the J end lost 7 bases, and 8 bases lay between the germline ends. This CDR3 is 12 amino acids long. For the CDR3, the DNA is TGTGCCAGCAGTTTATCGCGGATTGAGCAGTACTTC. It yields the protein CASSLSRIEQYF. Full variable domain (remainder filled in from reference TRBV28 and TRBJ2-7): DVKVTQSSRYLVKRTGEKVFLECVQDMDHENMFWYRQDPGLGLRLIYFSYDVKMKEKGDIPEGYSVSREKKERFSLILESASTNQTSMYLCASSLSRIEQYFGPGTRLTVT.

V gene TRBV7-9 combines with J gene TRBJ2-2; 9 bases line up with TRBD2. Germline CDR1 reads SEHNR; CDR2 reads FQNEAQ (reference sequence). CDR3 length: 15 residues. V dropped 3 bases and J dropped 3; count of bases not matched to a gene: 2. CDR3 in amino acids: CASSLGLAYTGELFF. The CDR3 DNA sequence: TGTGCCAGCAGCTTGGGACTAGCCTACACCGGGGAGCTGTTTTTT.

This chain connects TRBV7-9 to TRBJ2-2; unclear D gene. The CDR3 is 12 residues long. Trimming pared 6 bases from V and 7 bases from J, leaving 9 bases between. CDR1 SEHNR and CDR2 FQNEAQ come from the germline V gene (reference sequence). CDR3 sequence reads: CASSPLIGELFF. In DNA, the CDR3 is TGTGCCAGCAGTCCTTTAATCGGGGAGCTGTTTTTT.

The gene calls are TRBV19 and TRBJ1-1; unclear D gene. CDR1 is LNHDA, CDR2 SQIVND, per germline (reference sequence). Trimming took 3 bases from V and 0 from J, leaving 11 bases between them. The CDR3 runs to 15 residues. The CDR3 DNA sequence: TGTGCCAGTAGTATCTCTAGGCAGGTGAACACTGAAGCTTTCTTT. Protein: CASSISRQVNTEAFF.

The J gene is TRBJ2-5, the V gene TRBV5-1; possibly TRBD1 for D (6 bases). The germline CDR1 and CDR2 sequences are SGHRS and YFSETQ. The V and J ends lost 4 bases and 9 bases respectively, with 22 bases between them. The CDR3 loop spans 15 amino acids. The CDR3 loop reads CASSTDSQPAGAQYF. The CDR3 bases are TGCGCCAGCAGCACGGACAGTCAGCCGGCCGGGGCCCAGTACTTC.

V usage is TRBV6-4 and J usage is TRBJ2-5; D remains unclear. The CDR3 runs 13 residues. Germline V gives CDR1 MRHNA, CDR2 SNTAGT. The V end was cut by 4 bases, the J end by 9 bases, with 15 bases between. The CDR3: CASSVGSWAAQYF. As DNA, the CDR3 is TGTGCCAGCAGTGTTGGATCCTGGGCGGCCCAGTACTTC.

The CDR3 DNA reads as TGTGCCAGCACCCAGGGGGAGGGGAACTATGGCTACACCTTC. It specifies CASTQGEGNYGYTF. The chain links TRBV2 to TRBJ1-2, with TRBD1 matching over 7 bases. This CDR3 comprises 14 residues. J was trimmed by 2 bases and V by 7 bases; bases with no gene match: 7. Germline CDR1 SNHLY, CDR2 FYNNEI.